This TCR beta chain is drawn from a study of blood T cell repertoires in COVID-19. Study background: The origin of the acute and convalescent COVID-19 samples was the United States, Italy and Spain.

CDR3 length: 13 residues. V lost 4 bases and J 1 base, leaving 9 bases between the germline ends. Germline assignment: CDR1 SGHDT and CDR2 YYEEEE. Clones were sequenced by immunoSEQ multiplex PCR, and TCRdb holds only the in-frame ones, with some missing. The data hold about 150,000 clones, with about 73% observed a single time. Sample: peripheral blood. This clonotype was obtained from a man aged 80 or over with acute or convalescent COVID-19. The chain links TRBV5-6 to TRBJ2-7; a weak D match, TRBD1 (6 bases). The CDR3 DNA reads as TGTGCCAGCAGCCCCGGACAGTCCTACGAGCAGTACTTC. It encodes CASSPGQSYEQYF.